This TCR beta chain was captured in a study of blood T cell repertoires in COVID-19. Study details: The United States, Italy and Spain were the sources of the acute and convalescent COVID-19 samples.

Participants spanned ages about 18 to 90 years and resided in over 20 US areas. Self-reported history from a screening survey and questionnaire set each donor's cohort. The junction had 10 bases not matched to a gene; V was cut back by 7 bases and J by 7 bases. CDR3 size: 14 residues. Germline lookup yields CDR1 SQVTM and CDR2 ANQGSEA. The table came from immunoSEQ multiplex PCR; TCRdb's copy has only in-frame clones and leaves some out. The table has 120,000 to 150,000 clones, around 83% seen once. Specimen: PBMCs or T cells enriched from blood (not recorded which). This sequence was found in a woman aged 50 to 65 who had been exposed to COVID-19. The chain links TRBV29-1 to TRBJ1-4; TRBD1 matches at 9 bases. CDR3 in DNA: TGCAGCGGGGGTCCCGGGACAGGGACTGAAAAACTGTTTTTT. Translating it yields CSGGPGTGTEKLFF.